The 17 T cell receptor beta chains below were found in one sample sequenced in a study of cytomegalovirus exposure and HLA in healthy donors. PCR amplification relied on 60 Vbeta primers (plus 13 Jbeta primers). Some clones are missing from TCRdb's copy, which holds only in-frame ones; the method was immunoSEQ multiplex PCR. The table includes roughly 34,000 clones, more than 80% detected once. Sequenced sample: PBMCs. Receptors were obtained from a male donor in good health and CMV-seronegative.

The gene calls are TRBV30 and TRBJ1-2, with D possibly being TRBD1 (6 bases). V dropped 2 bases and J dropped 1 base, with 17 bases sitting between them. This CDR3 is 16 amino acids long. The germline gives CDR1 GTSNPN, CDR2 SVGIG (reference sequence). The CDR3: CAWSSQGRDNNYGYTF. DNA for the CDR3: TGTGCCTGGAGTAGTCAGGGGAGGGATAATAACTATGGCTACACCTTC.

This chain uses TRBV13 with TRBJ1-4, with 7 bases identical to TRBD1. The ends lost 5 bases at V and 13 bases at J; junction bases unmatched: 13. Germline-derived CDR1 and CDR2 are PRHDT and FYEKMQ (reference sequence). The CDR3 loop spans 14 amino acids. CDR3 bases: TGTGCCAGCAGCGTCACGGGACAGCCTGAGAGACTGTTTTTT. Its translation is CASSVTGQPERLFF.

This clone appeared once. The chain is built from TRBV2 and TRBJ1-1; D ambiguous. CDR1 SNHLY and CDR2 FYNNEI come from the germline V gene. The CDR3 runs 14 residues. The V gene lost 6 bases and the J gene lost 4 bases, with 15 bases spanning the gap. In DNA form, the CDR3 reads TGTGCCAGCAGGTGGACTACCGAGGGCACTGAAGCTTTCTTT. The encoded protein is CASRWTTEGTEAFF.

The chain recombines TRBV6-5 with TRBJ1-6; 7 positions agree with TRBD1. The CDR3 is 16 residues long. Trimming at V came to 2 bases and at J to 2 bases, leaving 3 bases not matched to a gene. Germline CDR1 and CDR2: MNHEY and SVGAGI. CDR3 in amino acids: CASSYAGQAYNSPLHF. CDR3 DNA: TGTGCCAGCAGTTACGCCGGACAGGCCTATAATTCACCCCTCCACTTT.

This sequence joins TRBV18 and TRBJ2-1; TRBD2 matches 8 bases. Looked up from germline, CDR1 is KGHSH and CDR2 is LQKENI. This CDR3 region has 15 residues. V lost 6 bases to trimming and J lost 4 bases; unmatched junction nucleotides: 8. CDR3 coding DNA: TGTGCCAGCTCCCGCGAGCGGGAGCGGTACAATGAGCAGTTCTTC. It yields the protein CASSRERERYNEQFF.

The chain joins TRBV29-1 to TRBJ2-1, with 9 bases that match TRBD2. V shed 4 bases, J shed 10 bases, and the junction held 8 bases outside the gene matches. The CDR3 length is 13 residues. Per the germline V gene, CDR1 is SQVTM and CDR2 is ANQGSEA. The DNA for the CDR3 is TGCAGCGTTGGTATAGCGGGGGATGGGGAGCAGTTCTTC. Translating it yields CSVGIAGDGEQFF.

This clone was seen only a few times. The rearrangement uses TRBV19 and TRBJ1-6, with D perhaps TRBD1 (5 bases). Trimming stripped 6 bases from V and 7 bases from J, with 10 bases between. Germline V gene lookup returns CDR1 LNHDA and CDR2 SQIVND (reference sequence). The CDR3 has 13 residues. This CDR3 reads CASSGTVNSPLHF. CDR3 DNA: TGTGCCAGTAGCGGGACTGTGAATTCACCCCTCCACTTT. Based on the CDR3 plus reference TRBV19 and TRBJ1-6, the full variable domain is DGGITQSPKYLFRKEGQNVTLSCEQNLNHDAMYWYRQDPGQGLRLIYYSQIVNDFQKGDIAEGYSVSREKKESFPLTVTSAQKNPTAFYLCASSGTVNSPLHFGNGTRLTVT.

This sequence joins TRBV19 and TRBJ1-1, with 8 positions matching TRBD1. With 5 bases clipped from V and 5 bases from J, the junction kept 1 base outside the gene matches. This CDR3 is 12 amino acids long. CDR1 and CDR2 (germline): LNHDA, SQIVND (reference sequence). The CDR3 sequence: CASSDRGTEAFF. The CDR3 DNA follows: TGTGCCAGTAGTGACAGGGGAACTGAAGCTTTCTTT. Drawing the rest from reference TRBV19 and TRBJ1-1, the complete variable domain is DGGITQSPKYLFRKEGQNVTLSCEQNLNHDAMYWYRQDPGQGLRLIYYSQIVNDFQKGDIAEGYSVSREKKESFPLTVTSAQKNPTAFYLCASSDRGTEAFFGQGTRLTVV.

The rearrangement links TRBV6-6 to TRBJ1-6; D is possibly TRBD1 (5 bases). Germline assignment: CDR1 MNHNY and CDR2 SVGAGI (reference sequence). CDR3 length equals 13 residues. The V end was cut by 8 bases, the J end by 6 bases, with 11 bases between. This chain's CDR3 is CASEGLSNSPLHF. CDR3 bases: TGTGCCAGCGAGGGACTTAGTAATTCACCCCTCCACTTT.

V and J are TRBV6-5 and TRBJ1-1; unclear D gene. CDR1 MNHEY and CDR2 SVGAGI come from the germline V gene. Trimming stripped 1 base from V and 1 base from J, with 10 bases between. The length of the CDR3 is 15 residues. CDR3 in DNA: TGTGCCAGCAGTTACTGGAGGACCGGGAACACTGAAGCTTTCTTT. Its protein product is CASSYWRTGNTEAFF.

The V and J genes are TRBV30 and TRBJ1-5; 7 positions match TRBD1. The CDR3 totals 17 residues. The V and J ends lost 1 base and 7 bases, in that order; junction bases with no gene match: 16. CDR1 is GTSNPN and CDR2 is SVGIG in the germline V gene (reference sequence). In DNA form, the CDR3 reads TGTGCCTGGAGTGCGGGACAGAGGACTACCCCTGAGCAGCCCCAGCATTTT. Amino acid sequence: CAWSAGQRTTPEQPQHF.

This sequence joins TRBV30 and TRBJ1-1; no reliable D call. The CDR3 has 11 residues. The V end was cut by 5 bases, the J end by 4 bases, with 8 bases between. Germline assignment: CDR1 GTSNPN and CDR2 SVGIG (reference sequence). The CDR3, as DNA: TGTGCCTGGCAGGAGGGCACTGAAGCTTTCTTT. Translating it yields CAWQEGTEAFF.

The chain is built from TRBV28 and TRBJ1-1; no clear D. Germline-derived CDR1 and CDR2 are MDHEN and SYDVKM. V lost 8 bases and J 4 bases, leaving 5 bases between the germline ends. The CDR3 spans 10 residues. The CDR3 spells CASRSTEAFF. As DNA, the CDR3 is TGTGCCAGCCGGAGCACTGAAGCTTTCTTT.

The chain employs TRBV30 and TRBJ1-2; tentative D call: TRBD1 (5 bases). The CDR3 loop spans 12 amino acids. CDR1 and CDR2 (germline): GTSNPN, SVGIG (reference sequence). Trimming left V 4 bases short and J 2 bases short, with 8 bases between. The CDR3 bases are TGTGCCTGGACCGGGGGAAACTATGGCTACACCTTC. It encodes CAWTGGNYGYTF.

The sample holds a few counts of this clone. The chain is built from TRBV19 and TRBJ2-7, with 9 bases fitting TRBD2. Germline CDR1 is LNHDA and CDR2 is SQIVND (reference sequence). This CDR3 comprises 17 residues. The V and J ends lost 3 bases and 3 bases, in that order; junction bases with no gene match: 12. Here the CDR3 reads CASSILSSGTEGYEQYF. The DNA for the CDR3 is TGTGCCAGTAGTATTCTTTCTAGCGGGACGGAGGGCTACGAGCAGTACTTC.

The chain combines TRBV11-2 with TRBJ2-2; possible D gene TRBD2, 7 bases. In germline, CDR1 is SGHAT, CDR2 FQNNGV. The CDR3 extends over 18 amino acids. Trimming stripped 1 base from V and 3 bases from J, with 18 bases between. CDR3: CASSLAGGYHSYTGELFF. The CDR3 DNA reads as TGTGCCAGCAGCTTAGCGGGGGGCTACCACTCTTACACCGGGGAGCTGTTTTTT.

The J gene is TRBJ2-1, the V gene TRBV27, with D tentatively TRBD2 (6 bases). The germline gives CDR1 MNHEY, CDR2 SMNVEV (reference sequence). The CDR3 spans 14 residues. The V end was cut by 3 bases, the J end by 4 bases, with 10 bases between. The CDR3 DNA reads as TGTGCCAGCAGTTTTTCCAGCGGGTACAATGAGCAGTTCTTC. Translated: CASSFSSGYNEQFF.